This T cell receptor (beta chain) was profiled in a study of Graves' ophthalmopathy and Graves' hyperthyroidism. Study-wide findings and caveats: Blood also held most thyroid clonotypes expanded above 0.001 frequency.

Using RNA transcripts, the TCR beta CDR3 regions were amplified. The library came from an HTBI-primed first-round RT-PCR and a second-round multiplex PCR. TCRdb passed the multiplex PCR reads through MiXCR, listing each CDR3 protein once. The table lists almost 750,000 distinct CDR3 sequences, approximately 40% of them singletons, with 44% in the top ten. The V end was cut by 3 bases, the J end by 5 bases, with 7 bases between. CDR1 SEHNR and CDR2 FQNEAQ come from the germline V gene (reference sequence). CDR3 size: 13 residues. With regard to this clonotype: Its cognate antigen is unknown.

The material sequenced was peripheral blood. The clonotype was recovered from an adult man with Graves' ophthalmopathy. The V gene is TRBV7-9, the J gene TRBJ1-4; no firm D call. The chain's CDR3 is CASSLYGNEKLFF. The DNA of the CDR3 is TGTGCCAGCAGCTTGTATGGAAATGAAAAACTGTTTTTT.